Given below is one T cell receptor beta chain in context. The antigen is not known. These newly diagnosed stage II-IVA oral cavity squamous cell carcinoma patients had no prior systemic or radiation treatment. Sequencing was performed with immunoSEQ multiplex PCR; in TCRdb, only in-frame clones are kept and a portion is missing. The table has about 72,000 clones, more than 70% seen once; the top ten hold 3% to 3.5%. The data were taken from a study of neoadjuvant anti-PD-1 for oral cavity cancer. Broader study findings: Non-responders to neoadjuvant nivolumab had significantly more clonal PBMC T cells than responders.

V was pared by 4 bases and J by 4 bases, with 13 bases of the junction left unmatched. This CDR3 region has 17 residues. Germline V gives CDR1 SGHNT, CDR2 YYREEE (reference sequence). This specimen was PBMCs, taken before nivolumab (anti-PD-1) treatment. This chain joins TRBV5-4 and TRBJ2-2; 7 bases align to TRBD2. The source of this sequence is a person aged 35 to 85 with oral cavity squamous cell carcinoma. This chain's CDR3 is CASSPSWWEGGTGELFF. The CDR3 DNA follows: TGTGCCAGCAGCCCCTCCTGGTGGGAGGGAGGCACCGGGGAGCTGTTTTTT.